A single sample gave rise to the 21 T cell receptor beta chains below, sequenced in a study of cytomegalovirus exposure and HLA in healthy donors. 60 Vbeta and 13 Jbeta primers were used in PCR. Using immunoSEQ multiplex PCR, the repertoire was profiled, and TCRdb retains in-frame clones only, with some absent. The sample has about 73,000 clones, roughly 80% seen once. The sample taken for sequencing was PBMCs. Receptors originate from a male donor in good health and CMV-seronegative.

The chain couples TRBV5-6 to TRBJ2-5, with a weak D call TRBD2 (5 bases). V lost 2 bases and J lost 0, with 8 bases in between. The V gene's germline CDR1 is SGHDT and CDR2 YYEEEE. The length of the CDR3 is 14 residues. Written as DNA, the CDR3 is TGTGCCAGCAGCTTAGCGGACTACCAAGAGACCCAGTACTTC. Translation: CASSLADYQETQYF.

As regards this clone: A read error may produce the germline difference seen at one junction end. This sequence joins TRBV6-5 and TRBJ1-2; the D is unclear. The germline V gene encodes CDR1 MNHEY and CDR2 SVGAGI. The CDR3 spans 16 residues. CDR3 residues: CASSYSEERGLGGYPF. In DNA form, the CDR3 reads TGTGCCAGCAGTTACTCGGAAGAACGAGGGCTGGGCGGCTACCCCTTC.

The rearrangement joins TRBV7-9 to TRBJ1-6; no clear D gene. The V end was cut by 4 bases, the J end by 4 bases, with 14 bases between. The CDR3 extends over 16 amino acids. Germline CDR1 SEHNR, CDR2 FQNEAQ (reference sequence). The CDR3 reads CASSSQGTEYNSPLHF. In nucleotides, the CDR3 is TGTGCCAGCAGCTCCCAAGGCACAGAATATAATTCACCCCTCCACTTT.

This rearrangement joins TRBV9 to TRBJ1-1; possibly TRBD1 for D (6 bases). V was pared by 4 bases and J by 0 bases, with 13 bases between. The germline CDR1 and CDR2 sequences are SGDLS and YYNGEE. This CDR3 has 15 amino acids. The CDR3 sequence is CASSKRQVMNTEAFF. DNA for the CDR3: TGTGCCAGCAGCAAACGACAGGTTATGAACACTGAAGCTTTCTTT. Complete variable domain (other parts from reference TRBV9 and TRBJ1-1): DSGVTQTPKHLITATGQRVTLRCSPRSGDLSVYWYQQSLDQGLQFLIQYYNGEERAKGNILERFSAQQFPDLHSELNLSSLELGDSALYFCASSKRQVMNTEAFFGQGTRLTVV.

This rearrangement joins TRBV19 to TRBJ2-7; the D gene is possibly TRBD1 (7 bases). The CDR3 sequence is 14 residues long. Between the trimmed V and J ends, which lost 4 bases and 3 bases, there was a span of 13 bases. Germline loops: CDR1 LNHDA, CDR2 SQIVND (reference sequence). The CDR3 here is CASSRYQGGYEQYF. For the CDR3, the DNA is TGTGCCAGTAGTAGATATCAGGGGGGCTACGAGCAGTACTTC.

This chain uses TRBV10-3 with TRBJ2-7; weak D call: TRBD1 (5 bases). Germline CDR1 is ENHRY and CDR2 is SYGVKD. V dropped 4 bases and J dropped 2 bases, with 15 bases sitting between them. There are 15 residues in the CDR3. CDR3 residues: CAISGTGNGTYEQYF. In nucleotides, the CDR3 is TGTGCCATCAGTGGCACAGGTAATGGGACCTACGAGCAGTACTTC.

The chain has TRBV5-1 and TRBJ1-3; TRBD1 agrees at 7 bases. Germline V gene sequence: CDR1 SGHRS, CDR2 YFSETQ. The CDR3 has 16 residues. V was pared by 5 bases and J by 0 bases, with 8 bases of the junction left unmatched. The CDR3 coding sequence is TGCGCCAGCAGGACCGGGACAGCTCACTCTGGAAACACCATATATTTT. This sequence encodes CASRTGTAHSGNTIYF. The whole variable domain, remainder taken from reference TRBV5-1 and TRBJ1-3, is KAGVTQTPRYLIKTRGQQVTLSCSPISGHRSVSWYQQTPGQGLQFLFEYFSETQRNKGNFPGRFSGRQFSNSRSEMNVSTLELGDSALYLCASRTGTAHSGNTIYFGEGSWLTVV.

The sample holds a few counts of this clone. The CDR3 nucleotides read TGTGCCAGCAGGACCCCCCAGGGACAGGGGTACACTGAAGCTTTCTTT. Protein product: CASRTPQGQGYTEAFF. The rearrangement links TRBV6-6 to TRBJ1-1; TRBD1 agrees at 10 bases. CDR3 length: 16 residues. Per germline, CDR1 MNHNY and CDR2 SVGAGI (reference sequence). The junction had 10 bases not matched to a gene; V was cut back by 6 bases and J by 3 bases.

The CDR3 loop is CASSQDTLAGGYEQYF. The CDR3 DNA sequence: TGTGCCAGCAGCCAAGATACACTAGCGGGGGGCTACGAGCAGTACTTC. This rearrangement joins TRBV4-2 to TRBJ2-7; 12 nucleotides align to TRBD2. The ends lost 0 bases at V and 3 bases at J; junction bases unmatched: 3. Germline V gene lookup returns CDR1 LGHNA and CDR2 YNFKEQ. The length of the CDR3 is 16 residues.

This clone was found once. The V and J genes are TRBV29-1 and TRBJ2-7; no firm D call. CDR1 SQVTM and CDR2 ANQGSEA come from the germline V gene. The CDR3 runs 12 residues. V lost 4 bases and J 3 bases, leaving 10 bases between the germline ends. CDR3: CSVGRPYYEQYF. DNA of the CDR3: TGCAGCGTTGGGAGACCCTACTACGAGCAGTACTTC.

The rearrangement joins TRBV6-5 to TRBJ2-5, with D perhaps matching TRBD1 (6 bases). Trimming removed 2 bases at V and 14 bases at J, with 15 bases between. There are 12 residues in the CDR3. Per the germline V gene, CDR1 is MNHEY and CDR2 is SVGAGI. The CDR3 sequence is CASSYPGAGVYF. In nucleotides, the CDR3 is TGTGCCAGCAGTTACCCAGGGGCTGGAGTTTACTTC.

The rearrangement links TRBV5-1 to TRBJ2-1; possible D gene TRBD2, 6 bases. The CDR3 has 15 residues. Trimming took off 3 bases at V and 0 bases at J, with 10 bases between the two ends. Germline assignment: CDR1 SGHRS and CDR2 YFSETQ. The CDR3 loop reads CASSSSGLSYNEQFF. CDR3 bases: TGCGCCAGCAGCTCCAGCGGGCTCTCCTACAATGAGCAGTTCTTC.

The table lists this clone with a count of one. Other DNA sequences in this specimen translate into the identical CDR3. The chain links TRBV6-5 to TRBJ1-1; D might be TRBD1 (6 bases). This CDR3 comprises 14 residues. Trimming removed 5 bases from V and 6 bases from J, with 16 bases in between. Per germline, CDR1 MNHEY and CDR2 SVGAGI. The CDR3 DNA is TGTGCCAGCAGTAAGACAGGAAGAACTCCTGAAGCTTTCTTT. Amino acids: CASSKTGRTPEAFF.

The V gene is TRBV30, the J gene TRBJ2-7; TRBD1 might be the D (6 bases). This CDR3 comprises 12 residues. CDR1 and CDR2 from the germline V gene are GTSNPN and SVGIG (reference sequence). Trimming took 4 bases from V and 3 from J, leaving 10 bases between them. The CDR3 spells CAWNIGGYEQYF. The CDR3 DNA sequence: TGTGCCTGGAATATAGGGGGCTACGAGCAGTACTTC.

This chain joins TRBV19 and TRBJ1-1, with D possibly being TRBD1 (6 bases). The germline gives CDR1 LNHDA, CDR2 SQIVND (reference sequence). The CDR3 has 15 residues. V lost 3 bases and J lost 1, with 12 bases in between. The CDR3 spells CASSMGGGGNTEAFF. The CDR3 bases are TGTGCCAGTAGTATGGGCGGGGGCGGGAACACTGAAGCTTTCTTT.

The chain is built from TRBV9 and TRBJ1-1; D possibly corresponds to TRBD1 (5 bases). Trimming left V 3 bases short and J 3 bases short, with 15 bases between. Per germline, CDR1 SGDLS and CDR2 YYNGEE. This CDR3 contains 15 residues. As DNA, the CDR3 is TGTGCCAGCAGCGCCCGGGGGGGGGTCGACACTGAAGCTTTCTTT. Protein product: CASSARGGVDTEAFF.

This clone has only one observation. Here the CDR3 reads CASSSRGGTGAYQETQYF. CDR3 coding DNA: TGTGCCAGCAGCTCCCGGGGCGGGACAGGGGCGTACCAAGAGACCCAGTACTTC. The V and J genes are TRBV7-2 and TRBJ2-5, with 10 bases identical to TRBD1. The CDR3 is made up of 18 amino acids. V was pared by 4 bases and J by 0 bases, with 11 bases of the junction left unmatched. The germline gives CDR1 SGHTA, CDR2 FQGNSA.

Written as DNA, the CDR3 is TGTGCCAGCAGCCAATTAAATCAGGCCCCTAACTATGGCTACACCTTC. Protein product: CASSQLNQAPNYGYTF. This chain links TRBV4-2 with TRBJ1-2; D gene uncertain. The CDR3 has 16 residues. The V and J ends lost 2 bases and 0 bases respectively, with 13 bases between them. Germline-derived CDR1 and CDR2 are LGHNA and YNFKEQ.

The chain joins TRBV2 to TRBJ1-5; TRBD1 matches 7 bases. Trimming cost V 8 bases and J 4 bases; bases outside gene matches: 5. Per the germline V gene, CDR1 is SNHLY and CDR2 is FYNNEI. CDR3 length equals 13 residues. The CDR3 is CASRGQPNQPQHF. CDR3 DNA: TGTGCCAGCCGGGGACAGCCAAATCAGCCCCAGCATTTT.

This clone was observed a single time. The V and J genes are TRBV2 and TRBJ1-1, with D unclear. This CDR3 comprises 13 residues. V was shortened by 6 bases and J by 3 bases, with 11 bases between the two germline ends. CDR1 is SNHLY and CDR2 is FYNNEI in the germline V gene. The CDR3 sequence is CASSDGRDTEAFF. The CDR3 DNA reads TGTGCCAGCAGCGACGGGAGGGACACTGAAGCTTTCTTT.

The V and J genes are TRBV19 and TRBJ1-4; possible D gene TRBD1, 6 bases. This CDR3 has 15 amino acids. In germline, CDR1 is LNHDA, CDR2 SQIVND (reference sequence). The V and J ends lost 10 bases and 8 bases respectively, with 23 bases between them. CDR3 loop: CATTRGGIVREKLFF. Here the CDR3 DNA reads TGTGCCACCACCAGAGGGGGAATCGTAAGGGAAAAACTGTTTTTT.